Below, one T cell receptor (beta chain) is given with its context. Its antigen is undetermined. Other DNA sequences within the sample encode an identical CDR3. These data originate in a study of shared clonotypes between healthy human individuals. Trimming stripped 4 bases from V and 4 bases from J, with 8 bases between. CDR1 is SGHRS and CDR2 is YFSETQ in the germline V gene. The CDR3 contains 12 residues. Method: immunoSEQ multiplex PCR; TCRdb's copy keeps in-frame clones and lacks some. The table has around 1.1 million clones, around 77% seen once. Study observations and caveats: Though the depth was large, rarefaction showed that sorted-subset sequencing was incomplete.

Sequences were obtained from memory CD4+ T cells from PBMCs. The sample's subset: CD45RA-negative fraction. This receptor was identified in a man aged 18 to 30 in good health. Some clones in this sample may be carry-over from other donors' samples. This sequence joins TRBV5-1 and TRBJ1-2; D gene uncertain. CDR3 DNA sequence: TGCGCCAGCAGCCTGGACGGCTATGGCTACACCTTC. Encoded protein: CASSLDGYGYTF.